The next 11 T cell receptor beta chains were all read from a single sample in a study of radiation and T cells in renal cell carcinoma. Clones were sequenced by immunoSEQ multiplex PCR, and TCRdb holds only the in-frame ones, with some missing. Altogether some 60,000 clones are present, around 76% being singletons, with the ten largest covering under 7%. The time point: blood 2 weeks post-SBRT. The treatment is: 15 Gy SBRT to primary tumor, nephrectomy 4 weeks later. The specimen was blood, collected from a patient whose treatment included radiotherapy and nephrectomy. The receptors here all came from a man between 60 and 70 years old with renal cell carcinoma.

This clone has a handful of counts. The chain employs TRBV28 and TRBJ2-5; 7 positions agree with TRBD1. The V segment lost 2 bases and the J segment 5 bases; nucleotides outside the gene matches: 5. Germline loops: CDR1 MDHEN, CDR2 SYDVKM. This CDR3 comprises 14 residues. The CDR3 sequence is CASSLPDRVETQYF. Here the CDR3 DNA reads TGTGCCAGCAGTTTACCAGACAGGGTTGAGACCCAGTACTTC.

This clone was seen just once. V and J are TRBV7-8 and TRBJ2-2; D is unclear. Germline assignment: CDR1 SGHVS and CDR2 FQNEAQ. CDR3 length equals 11 residues. V was cut by 3 bases and J by 9 bases, with 5 bases left in between. CDR3 amino acids: CASSLVRELFF. For the CDR3, the DNA is TGTGCCAGCAGCTTGGTGAGGGAGCTGTTTTTT.

The chain has TRBV1 and TRBJ2-7; TRBD2, the D gene given by the table, was not confirmed from the DNA. TRBV1 counts as a pseudogene. CDR3 length: 12 residues. The CDR3 sequence is CTSSQAGGEQYF. CDR3 nucleotide sequence: TGCACCAGCAGCCAAGCGGGGGGGGAGCAGTACTTC.

V and J are TRBV7-2 and TRBJ2-1, with D perhaps matching TRBD1 or TRBD2 (6 bases each). V lost 1 base and J 0 bases, leaving 10 bases between the germline ends. CDR1 and CDR2 from the germline V gene are SGHTA and FQGNSA. There are 16 residues in the CDR3. For the CDR3, the DNA is TGTGCCAGCAGCTTAGTAGGAGGGGGCTCCTACAATGAGCAGTTCTTC. Encoded protein: CASSLVGGGSYNEQFF.

This clone was recorded only once. V is TRBV15 and J is TRBJ2-5; D not certain. The CDR3 contains 14 residues. CDR1 LNHNV and CDR2 YYDKDF come from the germline V gene (reference sequence). Trimming removed 0 bases from V and 3 bases from J, with 8 bases in between. The CDR3, as DNA: TGTGCCACCAGCAGAGATCGGTGGAAAGAGACCCAGTACTTC. Amino acid sequence: CATSRDRWKETQYF.

V usage is TRBV9 and J usage is TRBJ1-1; D gene unclear. The germline CDR1 and CDR2 sequences are SGDLS and YYNGEE. This CDR3 region has 15 residues. Trimming cost V 2 bases and J 2 bases, with 13 bases left between them. The DNA of the CDR3 is TGTGCCAGCAGCGTCAGTCCGGAAATTAACACTGAAGCTTTCTTT. Residues: CASSVSPEINTEAFF.

The chain combines TRBV4-3 with TRBJ2-1; 9 bases match TRBD2. From germline, CDR1 is LGHNA and CDR2 YSLEER. The CDR3 is 16 amino acids. Trimming cost V 2 bases and J 8 bases; bases outside gene matches: 10. The CDR3 nucleotides read TGCGCCAGCAGCCAAATTAGCGGGGGCTTCGAGGATGAGCAGTTCTTC. Translating it yields CASSQISGGFEDEQFF.

This clone was found once. The rearrangement joins TRBV5-8 to TRBJ1-1; D not certain. CDR3 size: 14 residues. Germline CDR1 SGHTS, CDR2 YDEGEE. V was trimmed by 0 bases and J by 2 bases, leaving 8 bases between them. The CDR3, as DNA: TGTGCCAGCAGCTTGGGAGGATTCAACACTGAAGCTTTCTTT. Translated, it gives CASSLGGFNTEAFF.

The chain is built from TRBV7-9 and TRBJ2-3, with 7 bases matching TRBD1. V gave up 1 base and J gave up 2 bases; unmatched junction bases: 9. The CDR3 covers 17 residues. Germline-derived CDR1 and CDR2 are SEHNR and FQNEAQ (reference sequence). CDR3 protein: CASSLGMTGYVTDTQYF. CDR3 DNA: TGTGCCAGCAGCTTAGGGATGACAGGGTATGTCACAGATACGCAGTATTTT.

The rearrangement uses TRBV10-3 and TRBJ1-6; D is undetermined. Trimming stripped 0 bases from V and 10 bases from J, with 13 bases between. The CDR3 consists of 15 residues. CDR1 and CDR2 (germline): ENHRY, SYGVKD. The CDR3 DNA reads TGTGCCATCAGTGAGTCATGGGTATCCGGATCACCCCTCCACTTT. Amino acids: CAISESWVSGSPLHF.

The rearrangement links TRBV10-3 to TRBJ2-2, with a tentative D call TRBD1 (6 bases). Per the germline V gene, CDR1 is ENHRY and CDR2 is SYGVKD. The V end lost 6 bases, the J end lost 0 bases, and 11 bases lay between the germline ends. The CDR3 loop spans 15 amino acids. Written as DNA, the CDR3 is TGTGCCATCAGACCCGGGACAACGAACACCGGGGAGCTGTTTTTT. This codes for CAIRPGTTNTGELFF.